This TCR beta chain was observed in a study of T cells in Graves' hyperthyroidism and ophthalmopathy. TCR beta CDR3 regions were amplified from RNA. HTBI primers drove first-round RT-PCR of the TCR CDR3. TCRdb reprocessed the multiplex PCR reads via MiXCR and lists one record per CDR3 protein. The repertoire holds roughly 600,000 distinct CDR3 sequences, with 13% to 15% as singletons. This clonotype has a count of ten or more. The specimen sequenced was blood. The clonotype originates from a woman between 45 and 60 years old with Graves' ophthalmopathy.

The CDR3 DNA follows: TGTGCCAGCTCACCAGTTCCAGGCTCCTACGAGCAGTACTTC. Protein: CASSPVPGSYEQYF. The V and J genes are TRBV18 and TRBJ2-7; D remains ambiguous. Germline V lookup: CDR1 KGHSH, CDR2 LQKENI. V lost 2 bases and J lost 0, with 8 bases in between. The CDR3 consists of 14 residues.